This T cell receptor beta chain was recovered during a study of beta chain features in type 1 diabetes. About the research overall: The patients were much like the healthy donors in age, gender and cell yields. Study outcomes and limitations: Moderate yet significant TCRB CDR3 shortening was seen in Type 1 diabetes patients in all four CD4+ subsets. Type 1 diabetes patients had fewer VDJ junction insertions and more deletions.

The study reverse transcribed the entire isolated RNA, so it sequenced expressed TCRB transcripts. Mean read depth for naive, central memory and regulatory T cell samples was several million reads. The repertoire was sequenced with immunoSEQ multiplex PCR; TCRdb's copy has only in-frame clones and lacks some. Of fewer than 500,000 clones listed, approximately 15% are singletons. About this clone itself: Its antigen is undetermined.

The receptor was derived from a man under 40 in good health. Sequenced input: naive CD4+ T cells from blood.

The CDR3 DNA sequence: TGTGCCAGCAGCTACCGGACAGTCCTGAACCAAGAGACCCAGTACTTC. It codes for CASSYRTVLNQETQYF. The V call is TRBV11-2, the J call TRBJ2-5; D is perhaps TRBD1 (6 bases). The CDR3 covers 16 residues. Germline V gene data show CDR1 as SGHAT and CDR2 as FQNNGV. Trimming took 4 bases from V and 0 from J, leaving 15 bases between them.